This section outlines one TCR beta chain sequence together with its context. Its antigen is not known. PCR involved 60 Vbeta and 13 Jbeta primers. Authors' analysis steps: In a later analysis, of 70 million to 85 million unique beta chains, about 11 million appeared in at least two donors. The data were produced by immunoSEQ multiplex PCR, yet TCRdb's version contains in-frame clones alone and is incomplete. For V, J and clone size, that table is used; D and trimming come from the DNA. The sample records about 160,000 clones, approximately 81% being singletons. This sample is drawn from a study of cytomegalovirus exposure and HLA in healthy donors. Study results and caveats: With DRB1 most and HLA-C fewest, TCR association rates differed between HLA loci in a later analysis. The authors excluded some V segments, including TRBV6-2 and TRBV6-3, as indistinguishable. In a later analysis, several top co-occurrence clusters appeared linked to parvovirus B19, influenza, CMV and Epstein-Barr virus.

The V segment lost 5 bases and the J segment 6 bases; nucleotides outside the gene matches: 4. The germline V gene has CDR1 MRHNA and CDR2 SNTAGT. The CDR3 is 13 residues long. Sequencing used PBMCs. This chain connects TRBV6-4 to TRBJ1-5; TRBD1 matches at 7 bases. This sequence originates from a man aged 18 to 29 in good health and CMV-seronegative. This CDR3 reads CASSPQGGQPQHF. CDR3 DNA: TGTGCCAGCAGTCCCCAGGGGGGTCAGCCCCAGCATTTT.